Below are 13 T cell receptor beta chains sequenced from a single sample in a study of blood T cell repertoires in COVID-19. Sequencing was performed with immunoSEQ multiplex PCR; in TCRdb, only in-frame clones are kept and a portion is missing. The sample lists around 400,000 clones; more than 80% were seen once. Sample: peripheral blood. The receptor set was obtained from a middle-aged man with acute or convalescent COVID-19.

J is TRBJ2-3 and V is TRBV25-1, with 13 bases aligning to TRBD2. The trim removed 6 bases at V and 3 bases at J, leaving 3 bases unmatched. In germline, CDR1 is MGHDK, CDR2 SYGVNS. The CDR3 covers 15 residues. In DNA, the CDR3 is TGTGCCAGCAGGAGGACTAGCGGGAGAACAGATACGCAGTATTTT. This gives the protein CASRRTSGRTDTQYF.

This clone has only a few counts. This chain links TRBV28 with TRBJ2-3, with TRBD2 matching 9 bases. The length of the CDR3 is 17 residues. CDR1 is MDHEN, CDR2 SYDVKM, per germline. The trim removed 5 bases at V and 6 bases at J, leaving 15 bases unmatched. The CDR3 sequence: CASSLLGGRAEYDTQYF. CDR3 DNA: TGTGCCAGCAGTCTTTTAGGCGGGAGGGCCGAGTATGATACGCAGTATTTT.

V is TRBV28 and J is TRBJ1-2; D is perhaps TRBD1 (5 bases). V lost 3 bases to trimming and J lost 8 bases, with 16 bases between them. The CDR3 consists of 14 residues. Germline loops: CDR1 MDHEN, CDR2 SYDVKM. CDR3 residues: CASSLPRGGKGYTF. In nucleotides, the CDR3 is TGTGCCAGCAGTTTGCCGCGGGGGGGGAAAGGCTACACCTTC.

The gene calls are TRBV9 and TRBJ1-5; 7 positions match TRBD1. The length of the CDR3 is 15 residues. V shed 1 base and J 5 bases; nucleotides not matched to a gene: 6. Germline V gene lookup returns CDR1 SGDLS and CDR2 YYNGEE. The CDR3 sequence: CASSVTGQIHQPQHF. As DNA, the CDR3 is TGTGCCAGCAGCGTAACGGGACAGATCCATCAGCCCCAGCATTTT.

The chain recombines TRBV11-2 with TRBJ2-3; TRBD2 aligns across 16 bases. The CDR3 contains 18 residues. J was trimmed by 2 bases and V by 4 bases; bases with no gene match: 6. CDR1 is SGHAT and CDR2 is FQNNGV in the germline V gene. The CDR3 loop is CASSSAGLAGGITDTQYF. CDR3 in DNA: TGTGCCAGCAGCTCAGCGGGACTAGCGGGGGGGATCACAGATACGCAGTATTTT.

The chain joins TRBV6-4 to TRBJ1-1, with TRBD1 matching 7 bases. V was pared by 4 bases and J by 2 bases, with 4 bases of the junction left unmatched. This CDR3 is built from 14 residues. In germline, CDR1 is MRHNA, CDR2 SNTAGT. The chain's CDR3 is CASSAGTENTEAFF. For the CDR3, the DNA is TGTGCCAGCAGTGCCGGGACAGAAAACACTGAAGCTTTCTTT.

The gene calls are TRBV21-1 and TRBJ2-1; TRBD2 reflects the table's D call only, with no check against the DNA. TRBV21-1 is a pseudogene segment. The CDR3 spans 19 residues. The CDR3 reads CASSKEVVLAGHFYNEQFF. The CDR3 DNA follows: TGTGCCAGCAGCAAAGAGGTAGTCTTGGCGGGGCATTTCTACAATGAGCAGTTCTTC.

The chain combines TRBV5-1 with TRBJ2-2; D remains ambiguous. The CDR3 extends over 16 amino acids. Trimming removed 1 base from V and 0 bases from J, with 10 bases in between. Germline assignment: CDR1 SGHRS and CDR2 YFSETQ. DNA for the CDR3: TGCGCCAGCAGCTTGAGTGGGCAATCGAACACCGGGGAGCTGTTTTTT. Protein sequence: CASSLSGQSNTGELFF.

The V and J genes are TRBV21-1 and TRBJ1-6. TRBV21-1 corresponds to a pseudogene. The CDR3 is made up of 16 amino acids. The CDR3 reads CASSTRERCYNSPLHF. The CDR3 DNA reads TGTGCCAGCAGCACCCGGGAACGGTGCTATAATTCACCCCTCCACTTT.

J is TRBJ2-3 and V is TRBV6-6; TRBD2 matches at 8 bases. Trimming cost V 6 bases and J 5 bases; bases outside gene matches: 7. The CDR3 has 14 amino acids. The germline V gene encodes CDR1 MNHNY and CDR2 SVGAGI (reference sequence). Written as DNA, the CDR3 is TGTGCCAGCAGCCCAGGGCGGGAGGTAGATACGCAGTATTTT. Its translation: CASSPGREVDTQYF.

The chain carries TRBV9 and TRBJ2-2; D might be TRBD2 (7 bases). CDR1 is SGDLS, CDR2 YYNGEE, per germline. The CDR3 is made up of 17 amino acids. Between the trimmed V and J ends, which lost 4 bases and 0 bases, there was a span of 16 bases. For the CDR3, the DNA is TGTGCCAGCAGCCTTTCAAGGGGGGGAACGAACACCGGGGAGCTGTTTTTT. Translating gives CASSLSRGGTNTGELFF.

The chain joins TRBV14 to TRBJ2-1; TRBD2 matches 8 bases. Unmatched junction bases numbered 4, after V lost 1 base and J lost 2 bases. The germline V gene has CDR1 SGHDN and CDR2 FVKESK. This CDR3 spans 16 amino acids. The CDR3 nucleotides are TGTGCCAGCAGCCAAGTCGCTAGCGGGCCCTACAATGAGCAGTTCTTC. This gives the protein CASSQVASGPYNEQFF.

The J gene is TRBJ1-2, the V gene TRBV7-3, with TRBD1 identical over 11 bases. CDR1 and CDR2 from the germline V gene are SGHTA and FQGTGA. V lost 4 bases and J lost 2; bases outside the gene matches: 3. CDR3 length equals 15 residues. This CDR3 is CASSWDRGSNYGYTF. The CDR3 bases are TGTGCCAGCAGCTGGGACAGGGGGTCAAACTATGGCTACACCTTC.